The following is a T cell receptor (beta chain) sequence with its context. The data belong to a study of blood T cell repertoires in COVID-19. Study-level background: Whether acute or convalescent, the COVID-19 samples came from the United States, Italy and Spain.

The repertoire was sequenced with immunoSEQ multiplex PCR; TCRdb's copy has only in-frame clones and lacks some. The sample contains 150,000 to 200,000 clones, 80% to 90% of which appear only once. The CDR3 spans 17 residues. The germline CDR1 and CDR2 sequences are MRHNA and SNTAGT. The ends were cut back, 5 bases at V and 7 bases at J, with 24 bases in the middle. This clonotype originated in a man between 18 and 29 years old who had recovered from COVID-19. Sequencing was done on a sample of peripheral blood. The V gene is TRBV6-4, the J gene TRBJ2-1, with a weak D call TRBD2 (6 bases). The CDR3 bases are TGTGCCAGCAGTCCGCGAGGCGGGGTAGGTCTTGCGAATGAGCAGTTCTTC. Residues: CASSPRGGVGLANEQFF.